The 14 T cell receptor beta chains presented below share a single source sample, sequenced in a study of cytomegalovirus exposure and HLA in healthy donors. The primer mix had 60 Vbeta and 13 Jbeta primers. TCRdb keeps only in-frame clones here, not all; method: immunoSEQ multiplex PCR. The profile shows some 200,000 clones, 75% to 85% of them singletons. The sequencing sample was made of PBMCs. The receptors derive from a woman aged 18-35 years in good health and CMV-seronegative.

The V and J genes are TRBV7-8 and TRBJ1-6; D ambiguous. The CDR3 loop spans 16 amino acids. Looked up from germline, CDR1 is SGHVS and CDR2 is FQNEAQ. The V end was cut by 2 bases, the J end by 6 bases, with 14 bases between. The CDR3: CASSLLGEAGNSPLHF. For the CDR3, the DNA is TGTGCCAGCAGCTTACTTGGGGAGGCGGGTAATTCACCCCTCCACTTT.

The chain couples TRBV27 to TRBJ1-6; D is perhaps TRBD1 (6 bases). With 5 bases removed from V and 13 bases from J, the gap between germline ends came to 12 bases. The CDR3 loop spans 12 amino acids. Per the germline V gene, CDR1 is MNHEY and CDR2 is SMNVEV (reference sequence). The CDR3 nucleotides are TGTGCCAGCAGTACGACAGGAACCCCCCTCCACTTT. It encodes CASSTTGTPLHF.

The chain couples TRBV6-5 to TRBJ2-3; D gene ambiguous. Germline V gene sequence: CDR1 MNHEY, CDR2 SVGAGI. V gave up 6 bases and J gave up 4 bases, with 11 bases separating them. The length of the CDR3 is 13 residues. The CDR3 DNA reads TGTGCCAGCAGCGCACGGGTTGCAGATACGCAGTATTTT. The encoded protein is CASSARVADTQYF.

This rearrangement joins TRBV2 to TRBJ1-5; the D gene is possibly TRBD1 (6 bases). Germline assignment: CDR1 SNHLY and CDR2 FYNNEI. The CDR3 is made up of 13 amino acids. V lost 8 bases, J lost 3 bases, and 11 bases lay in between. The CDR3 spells CASGGQFNQPQHF. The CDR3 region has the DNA TGTGCCAGCGGCGGACAGTTCAATCAGCCCCAGCATTTT.

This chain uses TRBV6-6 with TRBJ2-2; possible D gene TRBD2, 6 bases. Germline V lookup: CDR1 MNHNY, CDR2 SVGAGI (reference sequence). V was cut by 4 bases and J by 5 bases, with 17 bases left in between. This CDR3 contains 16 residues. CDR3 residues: CASSFEVGGHTGELFF. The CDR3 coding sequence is TGTGCCAGCAGTTTCGAGGTGGGAGGACATACCGGGGAGCTGTTTTTT.

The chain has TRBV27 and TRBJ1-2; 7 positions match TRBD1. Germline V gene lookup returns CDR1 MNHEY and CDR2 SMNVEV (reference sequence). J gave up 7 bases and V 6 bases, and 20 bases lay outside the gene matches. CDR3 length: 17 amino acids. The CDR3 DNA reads TGTGCCAGCAGGCCCTCCGGGACAGATATAATCGGGGGTGGCTACACCTTC. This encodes CASRPSGTDIIGGGYTF.

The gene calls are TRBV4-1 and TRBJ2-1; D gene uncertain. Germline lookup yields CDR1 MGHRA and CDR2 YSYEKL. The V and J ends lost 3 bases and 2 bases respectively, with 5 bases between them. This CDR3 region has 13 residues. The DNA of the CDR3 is TGCGCCAGCAGCCAGCAGACCTACAATGAGCAGTTCTTC. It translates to CASSQQTYNEQFF.

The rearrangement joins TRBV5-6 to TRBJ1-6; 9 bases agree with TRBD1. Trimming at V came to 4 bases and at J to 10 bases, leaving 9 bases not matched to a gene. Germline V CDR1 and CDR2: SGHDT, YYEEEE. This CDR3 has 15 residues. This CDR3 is CASSTQQGAESPLHF. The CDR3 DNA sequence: TGTGCCAGCAGCACACAACAGGGGGCAGAATCACCCCTCCACTTT. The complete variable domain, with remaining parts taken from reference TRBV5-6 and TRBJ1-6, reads DAGVTQSPTHLIKTRGQQVTLRCSPKSGHDTVSWYQQALGQGPQFIFQYYEEEERQRGNFPDRFSGHQFPNYSSELNVNALLLGDSALYLCASSTQQGAESPLHFGNGTRLTVT.

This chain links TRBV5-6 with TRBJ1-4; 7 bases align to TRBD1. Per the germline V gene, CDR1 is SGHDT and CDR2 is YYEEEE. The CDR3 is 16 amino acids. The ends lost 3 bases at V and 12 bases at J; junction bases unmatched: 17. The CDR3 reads CASSSYKDRTLGELFF. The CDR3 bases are TGTGCCAGCAGCTCGTACAAGGACAGGACGTTGGGGGAACTGTTTTTT. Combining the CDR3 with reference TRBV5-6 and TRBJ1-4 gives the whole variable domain DAGVTQSPTHLIKTRGQQVTLRCSPKSGHDTVSWYQQALGQGPQFIFQYYEEEERQRGNFPDRFSGHQFPNYSSELNVNALLLGDSALYLCASSSYKDRTLGELFFGSGTQLSVL.

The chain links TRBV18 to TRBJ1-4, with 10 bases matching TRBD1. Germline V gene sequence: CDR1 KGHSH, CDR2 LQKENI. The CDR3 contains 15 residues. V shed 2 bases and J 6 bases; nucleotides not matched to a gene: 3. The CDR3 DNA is TGTGCCAGCTCACCAGGACAGGGGGGAGATGAAAAACTGTTTTTT. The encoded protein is CASSPGQGGDEKLFF.

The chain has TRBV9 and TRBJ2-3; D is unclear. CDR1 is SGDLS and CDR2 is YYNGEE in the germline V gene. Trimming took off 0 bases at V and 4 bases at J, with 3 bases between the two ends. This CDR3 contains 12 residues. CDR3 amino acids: CASSVAADTQYF. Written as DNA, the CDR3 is TGTGCCAGCAGCGTAGCTGCAGATACGCAGTATTTT.

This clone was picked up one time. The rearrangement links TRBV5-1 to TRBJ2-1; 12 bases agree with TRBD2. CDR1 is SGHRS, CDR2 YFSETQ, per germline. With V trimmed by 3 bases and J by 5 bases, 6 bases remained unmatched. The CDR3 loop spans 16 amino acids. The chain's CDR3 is CASSSLLAGGHNEQFF. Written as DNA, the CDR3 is TGCGCCAGCAGCTCACTACTAGCGGGAGGCCACAATGAGCAGTTCTTC.

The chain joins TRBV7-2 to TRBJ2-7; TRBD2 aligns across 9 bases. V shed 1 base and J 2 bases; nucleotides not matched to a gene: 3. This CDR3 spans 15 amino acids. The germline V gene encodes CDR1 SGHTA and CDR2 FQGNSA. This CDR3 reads CASSLGLAGTYEQYF. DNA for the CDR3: TGTGCCAGCAGCTTAGGGCTAGCGGGGACCTACGAGCAGTACTTC.

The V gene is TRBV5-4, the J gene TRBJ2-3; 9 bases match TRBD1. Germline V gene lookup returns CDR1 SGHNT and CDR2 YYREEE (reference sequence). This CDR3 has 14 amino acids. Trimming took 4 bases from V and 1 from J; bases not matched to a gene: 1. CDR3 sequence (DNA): TGTGCCAGCAGCAGGGACAGGGGCACAGATACGCAGTATTTT. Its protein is CASSRDRGTDTQYF.